This T cell receptor beta chain comes out of a study of beta chain features in type 1 diabetes. Since all of the isolated RNA was reverse transcribed, expressed TCRB transcripts were what got sequenced. The table came from immunoSEQ multiplex PCR; TCRdb's copy has only in-frame clones and leaves some out. The sample lists 810,000 or so clones; around a sixth were seen once. This clone was recorded a few times. The target antigen is unknown. Overall study findings and caveats: Cells with high TCR expression could be over-represented by cDNA sequencing.

V lost 8 bases and J 0 bases, leaving 11 bases between the germline ends. The CDR3 has 15 amino acids. From germline, CDR1 is LGHNA and CDR2 YSLEER. The sequencing input was naive CD4+ T cells from blood. The clonotype originates from a woman aged 18-29 years in good health. V usage is TRBV4-3 and J usage is TRBJ2-6; D gene ambiguous. The DNA of the CDR3 is TGCGCCAGCTCGAACACTGGCTCTGGGGCCAACGTCCTGACTTTC. Translated: CASSNTGSGANVLTF.